This TCR beta chain was retrieved from a study of T cell changes during pregnancy in multiple sclerosis. Data came from immunoSEQ multiplex PCR; TCRdb stores just in-frame clones and leaves some out. The table lists tens of thousands of clones, 92% of them singletons. The CDR3 loop spans 16 amino acids. J lost 4 bases, V lost 5 bases, and 14 bases had no gene match. Germline values: CDR1 SGHAT, CDR2 FQNNGV. The chain is built from TRBV11-2 and TRBJ2-7; 7 positions match TRBD1. The sequence was obtained from a female donor with multiple sclerosis, enrolled in a pregnancy study. Here the sequenced sample was CD8+ T cells from peripheral blood mononuclear cells, taken in the first trimester of pregnancy. CDR3 DNA sequence: TGTGCCAGCAGCACAACGACAGGGATGGAGTGGTACGAGCAGTACTTC. Translation: CASSTTTGMEWYEQYF.